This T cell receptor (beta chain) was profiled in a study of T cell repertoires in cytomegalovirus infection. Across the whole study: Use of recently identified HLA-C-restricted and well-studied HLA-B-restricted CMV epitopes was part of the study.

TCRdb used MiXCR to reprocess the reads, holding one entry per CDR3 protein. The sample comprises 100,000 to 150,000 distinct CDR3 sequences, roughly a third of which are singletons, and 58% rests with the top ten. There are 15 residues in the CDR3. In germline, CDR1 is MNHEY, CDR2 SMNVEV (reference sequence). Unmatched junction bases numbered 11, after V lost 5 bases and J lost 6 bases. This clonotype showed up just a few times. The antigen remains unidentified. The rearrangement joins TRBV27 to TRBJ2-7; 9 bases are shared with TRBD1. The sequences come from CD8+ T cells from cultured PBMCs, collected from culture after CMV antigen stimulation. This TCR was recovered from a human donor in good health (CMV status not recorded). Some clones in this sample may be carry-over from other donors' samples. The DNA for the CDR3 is TGTGCCAGCAGTACACGGGACAGGGTATTTGGCGAGCAGTACTTC. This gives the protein CASSTRDRVFGEQYF.